This passage covers 6 T cell receptor beta chains from one sample sequenced in a study of beta chain features in type 1 diabetes listed by TCRdb under 2018. Paper-wide results and their limitations: Type 1 diabetes patients showed a moderate but significant shortening of TCRB CDR3 length in all four CD4+ subsets.

Libraries were built with the immunoSEQ multiplex PCR assay. The entire isolated RNA was reverse transcribed using the High Capacity cDNA Reverse Transcription Kit, and thus expressed TCRB transcripts were sequenced. Not all clones reach the TCRdb copy of this immuneACCESS table, which keeps in-frame sequences only. Checked studies attribute under half of the gap to unresolved V genes and leave the rest unexplained. The sample data list around 150,000 clones, and 10% of these were observed just once. The ten largest account for 0.4% to 0.55% of the sample. Their antigens are not known. Sequencing was carried out using central memory CD4+ T cells from blood. The receptor set was obtained from a man aged 30 to 45 with type 1 diabetes.

The chain employs TRBV25-1 and TRBJ2-7; the match to TRBD2 covers 12 bases. Losses at the gene ends were 9 bases for V and 7 bases for J; bases not matched to a gene: 16. Germline loops: CDR1 MGHDK, CDR2 SYGVNS. This CDR3 is 16 amino acids long. The CDR3 DNA follows: TGTGCCAGTGGGCCTAGCGGGAGGGCCTCAGAGAATGAGCAGTACTTC. It translates to CASGPSGRASENEQYF.

This clone was counted a few times. The chain employs TRBV29-1 and TRBJ2-7; maybe TRBD1 (6 bases). From germline, CDR1 is SQVTM and CDR2 ANQGSEA. V lost 3 bases to trimming and J lost 4 bases, with 10 bases between them. The CDR3 is 12 residues long. CDR3 protein: CSVDRGGYEQYF. In DNA, the CDR3 is TGCAGCGTTGACAGGGGTGGATACGAGCAGTACTTC.

In this sample, this clone turned up a few times. The chain is built from TRBV4-1 and TRBJ2-5, with TRBD2 matching 7 bases. This CDR3 region has 14 residues. The germline gives CDR1 MGHRA, CDR2 YSYEKL. Trimming took 4 bases from V and 2 from J; bases not matched to a gene: 4. The CDR3 loop reads CASSLTAGQETQYF. The CDR3 DNA reads TGCGCCAGCAGCCTTACAGCGGGGCAAGAGACCCAGTACTTC.

The chain has TRBV4-2 and TRBJ2-1, with D maybe TRBD2 (5 bases). Trimming left V 2 bases short and J 9 bases short, with 20 bases between. Looked up from germline, CDR1 is LGHNA and CDR2 is YNFKEQ. The CDR3 is 16 amino acids. The chain's CDR3 is CASSQTLPVGVREQFF. In nucleotides, the CDR3 is TGTGCCAGCAGCCAAACCCTCCCGGTGGGAGTCCGTGAGCAGTTCTTC.

There are a few counts of this clone. This chain links TRBV2 with TRBJ2-5, with D tentatively TRBD1 (5 bases). In germline, CDR1 is SNHLY, CDR2 FYNNEI. This CDR3 is built from 13 residues. The V and J ends lost 8 bases and 3 bases respectively, with 13 bases between them. CDR3 region: CASLAQGEETQYF. CDR3 sequence (DNA): TGTGCCAGCCTTGCCCAGGGTGAAGAGACCCAGTACTTC.

There are a few counts of this clone. J is TRBJ2-7 and V is TRBV11-2; 8 bases are shared with TRBD2. Trimming took 5 bases from V and 3 from J; bases not matched to a gene: 3. Germline V gene lookup returns CDR1 SGHAT and CDR2 FQNNGV. CDR3 size: 13 residues. In nucleotides, the CDR3 is TGTGCCAGCAGCACCGGGAGGGGCTACGAGCAGTACTTC. This codes for CASSTGRGYEQYF. Based on the CDR3 plus reference TRBV11-2 and TRBJ2-7, the full variable domain is EAGVAQSPRYKIIEKRQSVAFWCNPISGHATLYWYQQILGQGPKLLIQFQNNGVVDDSQLPKDRFSAERLKGVDSTLKIQPAKLEDSAVYLCASSTGRGYEQYFGPGTRLTVT.